One T cell receptor (beta chain) is described in this entry. No cognate antigen has been identified for it. Base qualities are not provided; no much larger clone lies one nucleotide away. These data come from a study of T cell changes during pregnancy in multiple sclerosis (dated by TCRdb to the late 2010s). Notes on the research overall: The study looked at changes in the T cell repertoire across pregnancy in women with multiple sclerosis.

Preparation of the library involved the immunoSEQ multiplex PCR assay. TCRdb holds this immuneACCESS table with in-frame rearrangements only. Some clones are missing; in checked studies, unresolved V genes explain under half, and the rest has no known cause. A total of over 35,000 clones appear in this sample, about nine tenths of them only once. The ten largest account for 0.4% to 0.45% of the sample. CDR1 MNHNY and CDR2 SVGAGI are derived from the germline V gene (reference sequence). Trimming takes 0 bases off V and 10 bases off J; junction bases not matched to a gene: 6. There are 14 amino acids in the CDR3, from cysteine to phenylalanine inclusive. Just CDR3 DNA is preserved here, 42 bases in frame from base 1.

Source: CD4+ T cells from peripheral blood mononuclear cells, taken in the third trimester of pregnancy. This clonotype was obtained from a female donor with multiple sclerosis, enrolled in a pregnancy study. The sequence is built from TRBV6-6 and TRBJ1-1, with 9 junctional bases fitting TRBD1. DNA sequence: TGTGCCAGCAGTTACTCAAGACAGGGGGGATCAGCTTTCTTT. Its translation reads: CASSYSRQGGSAFF.